This record looks at one T cell receptor beta chain sequence and its context. Its specificity is unknown. A multiplex PCR was run with 60 Vbeta primers and 13 Jbeta primers. Generated by immunoSEQ multiplex PCR, the TCRdb table keeps only in-frame clones and is missing some. The sample records 85,000 to 100,000 clones, around 77% being singletons. The sample is drawn from a study of cytomegalovirus exposure and HLA in healthy donors. General observations from the study: Cytomegalovirus-associated status was assigned to about 180 TCR beta chains.

V lost 5 bases and J lost 4; bases outside the gene matches: 4. CDR1 is SEHNR, CDR2 FQNEAQ, per germline (reference sequence). The CDR3 runs 13 residues. The sequenced sample was PBMCs. This receptor was identified in a man between 45 and 60 years old in good health and CMV-seropositive. This chain links TRBV7-9 with TRBJ1-1, with 7 bases aligning to TRBD1. The CDR3, as DNA: TGTGCCAGCAGCGTAACAGGGGTCACTGAAGCTTTCTTT. Translation: CASSVTGVTEAFF.